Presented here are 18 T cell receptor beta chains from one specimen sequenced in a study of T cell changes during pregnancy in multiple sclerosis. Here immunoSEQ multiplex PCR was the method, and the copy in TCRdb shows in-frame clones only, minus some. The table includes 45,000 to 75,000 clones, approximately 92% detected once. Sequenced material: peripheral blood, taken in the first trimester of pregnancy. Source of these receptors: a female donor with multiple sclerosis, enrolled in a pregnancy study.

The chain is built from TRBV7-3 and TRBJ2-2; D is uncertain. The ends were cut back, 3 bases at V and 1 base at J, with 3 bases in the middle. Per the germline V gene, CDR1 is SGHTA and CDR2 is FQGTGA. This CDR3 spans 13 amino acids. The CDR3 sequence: CASSFVNTGELFF. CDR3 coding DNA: TGTGCCAGCAGCTTCGTGAACACCGGGGAGCTGTTTTTT.

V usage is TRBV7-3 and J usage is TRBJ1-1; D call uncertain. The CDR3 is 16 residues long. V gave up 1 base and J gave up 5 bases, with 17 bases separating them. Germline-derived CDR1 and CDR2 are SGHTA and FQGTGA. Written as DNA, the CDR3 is TGTGCCAGCAGCTTAAGCGCCCCAGGAGCGGGAACTGAAGCTTTCTTT. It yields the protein CASSLSAPGAGTEAFF. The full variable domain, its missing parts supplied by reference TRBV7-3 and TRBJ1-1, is GAGVSQTPSNKVTEKGKYVELRCDPISGHTALYWYRQSLGQGPEFLIYFQGTGAADDSGLPNDRFFAVRPEGSVSTLKIQRTERGDSAVYLCASSLSAPGAGTEAFFGQGTRLTVV.

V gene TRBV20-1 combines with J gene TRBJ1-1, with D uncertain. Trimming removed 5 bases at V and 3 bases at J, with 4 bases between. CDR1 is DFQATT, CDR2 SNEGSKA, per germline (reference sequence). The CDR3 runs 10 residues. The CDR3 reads CSAYYTEAFF. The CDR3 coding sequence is TGCAGTGCTTATTACACTGAAGCTTTCTTT.

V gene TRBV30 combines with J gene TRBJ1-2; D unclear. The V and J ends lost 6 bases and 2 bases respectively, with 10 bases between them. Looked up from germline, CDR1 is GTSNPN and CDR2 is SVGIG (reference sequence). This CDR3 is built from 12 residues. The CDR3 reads CACGRGNYGYTF. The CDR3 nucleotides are TGTGCCTGCGGACGGGGAAACTATGGCTACACCTTC.

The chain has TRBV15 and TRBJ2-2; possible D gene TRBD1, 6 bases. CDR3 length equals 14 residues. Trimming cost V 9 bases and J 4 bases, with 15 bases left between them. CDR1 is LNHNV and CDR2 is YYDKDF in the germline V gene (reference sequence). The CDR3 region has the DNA TGTGCCACGTTGGCAAGGGGGTCCACCGGGGAGCTGTTTTTT. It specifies CATLARGSTGELFF.

CDR3 in amino acids: CASSEAGGNNQPQHF. The CDR3 coding sequence is TGTGCCAGCAGTGAAGCGGGAGGGAACAATCAGCCCCAGCATTTT. The chain links TRBV6-1 to TRBJ1-5; D is ambiguous. The CDR3 sequence is 15 residues long. The V end was cut by 0 bases, the J end by 3 bases, with 9 bases between. The germline CDR1 and CDR2 sequences are MNHNS and SASEGT.

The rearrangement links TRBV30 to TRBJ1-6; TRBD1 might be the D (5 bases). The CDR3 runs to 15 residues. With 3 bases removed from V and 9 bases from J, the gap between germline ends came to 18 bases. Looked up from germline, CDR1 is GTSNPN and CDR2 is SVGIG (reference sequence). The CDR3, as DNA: TGTGCCTGGAGGTTGGCGGCCGTCGGGGGTTCACCCCTCCACTTT. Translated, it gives CAWRLAAVGGSPLHF.

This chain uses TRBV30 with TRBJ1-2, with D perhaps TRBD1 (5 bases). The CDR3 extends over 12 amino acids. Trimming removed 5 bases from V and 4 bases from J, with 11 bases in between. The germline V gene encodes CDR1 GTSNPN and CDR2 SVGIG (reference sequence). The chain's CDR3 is CAWEDILYGYTF. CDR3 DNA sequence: TGTGCCTGGGAGGACATCCTCTATGGCTACACCTTC.

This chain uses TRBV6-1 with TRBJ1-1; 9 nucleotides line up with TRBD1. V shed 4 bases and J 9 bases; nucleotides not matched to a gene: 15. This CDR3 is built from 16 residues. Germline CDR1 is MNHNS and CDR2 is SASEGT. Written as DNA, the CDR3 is TGTGCCAGCAGTGCGAATTCCGGGACAGGGCAGATGAAAGCTTTCTTT. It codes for CASSANSGTGQMKAFF.

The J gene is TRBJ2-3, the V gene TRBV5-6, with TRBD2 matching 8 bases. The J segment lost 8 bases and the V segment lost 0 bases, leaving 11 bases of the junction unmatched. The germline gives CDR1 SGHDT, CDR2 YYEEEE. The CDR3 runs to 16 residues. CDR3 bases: TGTGCCAGCAGCTTGGAGGGCGGGAGGTACGGCGCTACGCAGTATTTT. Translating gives CASSLEGGRYGATQYF.

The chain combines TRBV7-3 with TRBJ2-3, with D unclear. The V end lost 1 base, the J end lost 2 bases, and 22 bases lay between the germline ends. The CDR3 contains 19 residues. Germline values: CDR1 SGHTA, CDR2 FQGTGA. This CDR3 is CASSLMPLTAEEHTDTQYF. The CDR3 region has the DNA TGTGCCAGCAGCTTAATGCCCCTTACGGCGGAAGAACACACAGATACGCAGTATTTT.

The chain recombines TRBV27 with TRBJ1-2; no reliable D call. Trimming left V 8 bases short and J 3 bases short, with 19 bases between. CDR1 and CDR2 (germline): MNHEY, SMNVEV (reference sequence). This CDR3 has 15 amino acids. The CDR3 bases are TGTGCCAGCCGTCCTGGGAGAAGCTACCACTATGGCTACACCTTC. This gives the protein CASRPGRSYHYGYTF.

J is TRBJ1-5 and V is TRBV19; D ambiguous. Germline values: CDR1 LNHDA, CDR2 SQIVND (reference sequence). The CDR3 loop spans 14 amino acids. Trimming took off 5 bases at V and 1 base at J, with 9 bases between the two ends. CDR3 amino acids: CASSLQVSNQPQHF. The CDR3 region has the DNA TGTGCCAGTAGTCTGCAGGTCAGCAATCAGCCCCAGCATTTT.

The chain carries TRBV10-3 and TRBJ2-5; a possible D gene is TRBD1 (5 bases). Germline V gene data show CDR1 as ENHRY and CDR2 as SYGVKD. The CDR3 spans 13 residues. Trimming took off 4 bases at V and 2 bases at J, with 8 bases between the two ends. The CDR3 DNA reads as TGTGCCATCAGTGCGGCAGGGCAAGAGACCCAGTACTTC. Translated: CAISAAGQETQYF.

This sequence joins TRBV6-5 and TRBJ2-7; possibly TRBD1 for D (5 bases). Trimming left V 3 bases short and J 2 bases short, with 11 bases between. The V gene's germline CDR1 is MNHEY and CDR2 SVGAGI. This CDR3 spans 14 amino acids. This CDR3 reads CASSYRQGTYEQYF. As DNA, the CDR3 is TGTGCCAGCAGTTATCGTCAGGGAACCTACGAGCAGTACTTC.

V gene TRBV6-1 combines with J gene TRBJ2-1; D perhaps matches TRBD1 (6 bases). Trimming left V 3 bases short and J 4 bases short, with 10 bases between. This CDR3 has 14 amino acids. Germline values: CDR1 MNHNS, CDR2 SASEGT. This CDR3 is CASSDPGTYNEQFF. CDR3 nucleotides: TGTGCCAGCAGTGACCCGGGGACATACAATGAGCAGTTCTTC.

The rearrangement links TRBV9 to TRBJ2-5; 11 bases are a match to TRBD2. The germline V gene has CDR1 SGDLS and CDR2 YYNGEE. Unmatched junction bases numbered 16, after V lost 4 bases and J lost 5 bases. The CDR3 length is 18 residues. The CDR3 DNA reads TGTGCCAGCAGCCCGGTACCCGGGACTAGCGGCCCCGTCGAGACCCAGTACTTC. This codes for CASSPVPGTSGPVETQYF. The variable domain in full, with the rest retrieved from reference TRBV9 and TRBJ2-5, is DSGVTQTPKHLITATGQRVTLRCSPRSGDLSVYWYQQSLDQGLQFLIQYYNGEERAKGNILERFSAQQFPDLHSELNLSSLELGDSALYFCASSPVPGTSGPVETQYFGPGTRLLVL.

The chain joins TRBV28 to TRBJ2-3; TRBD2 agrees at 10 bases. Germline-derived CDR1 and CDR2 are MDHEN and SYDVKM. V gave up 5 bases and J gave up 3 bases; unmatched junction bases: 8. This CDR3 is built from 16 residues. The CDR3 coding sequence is TGTGCCAGCAGTGGAATCACACTAGCGGGGACAGATACGCAGTATTTT. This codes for CASSGITLAGTDTQYF.